A single sample is the source of the 27 T cell receptor beta chains below, sequenced in a study of T-cell reconstitution after alpha-beta-depleted transplantation in children. Preparing the TCRbeta library involved the use of unique molecular identifiers. In TCRdb, the PCR reads were re-called with MiXCR into one record per CDR3 protein. The table lists about 27,000 distinct CDR3 sequences, roughly 19% of them singletons, with about a third in the top ten. The material was PBMCs, mostly from graft donor cells, obtained 60 days after TCRalphabeta/CD19-depleted stem cell transplant. The receptors derive from a male patient under 10 years old who had a stem cell transplant for acute lymphoblastic leukemia, so the T cells may come from the graft donor.

The sample holds many counts of this clonotype. This chain connects TRBV21-1 to TRBJ2-4; the table assigns TRBD1, which was not confirmed against the DNA. TRBV21-1 corresponds to a pseudogene. The CDR3 runs to 15 residues. DNA of the CDR3: TGTGCCAGCAGCAAGGGACAGATGGCCAAAAACATTCAGTACTTC. It encodes CASSKGQMAKNIQYF.

This clonotype was picked up many times. The gene calls are TRBV20-1 and TRBJ1-1, with D unresolved. The V gene lost 6 bases and the J gene lost 3 bases, with 14 bases spanning the gap. CDR1 is DFQATT and CDR2 is SNEGSKA in the germline V gene (reference sequence). The CDR3 runs 13 residues. The CDR3 DNA follows: TGCAGTGCGAGGGTAGAGTCGGACACTGAAGCTTTCTTT. Its translation is CSARVESDTEAFF.

The chain has TRBV10-3 and TRBJ2-3; D is tentatively TRBD1 or TRBD2 (5 bases each). Germline lookup yields CDR1 ENHRY and CDR2 SYGVKD. Between the trimmed V and J ends, which lost 9 bases and 9 bases, there was a span of 25 bases. The CDR3 has 15 residues. In DNA, the CDR3 is TGTGCCATTCAAACCGTTCAGGGCCCCGGGGTCACGCAGTATTTT. This translates into CAIQTVQGPGVTQYF.

The CDR3 sequence: CASSDSYEQFF. In nucleotides, the CDR3 is TGTGCCAGCAGCGATTCATATGAGCAGTTCTTC. The chain couples TRBV2 to TRBJ2-1; D not certain. In germline, CDR1 is SNHLY, CDR2 FYNNEI. V shed 6 bases and J shed 8 bases, with 8 bases lying between them. The CDR3 totals 11 residues.

In DNA, the CDR3 is TGTGCCAGTACCCACAGGGGGTATGGCTACACCTTC. Translating gives CASTHRGYGYTF. V gene TRBV19 combines with J gene TRBJ1-2, with TRBD1 matching 8 bases. This CDR3 contains 12 residues. The V gene's germline CDR1 is LNHDA and CDR2 SQIVND (reference sequence). With 7 bases clipped from V and 5 bases from J, the junction kept 3 bases outside the gene matches.

In its sample, this clonotype is medium-sized. This chain links TRBV6-6 with TRBJ1-1, with 10 bases that match TRBD1. The CDR3 contains 16 residues. The germline CDR1 and CDR2 sequences are MNHNY and SVGAGI (reference sequence). The trim removed 0 bases at V and 6 bases at J, leaving 7 bases unmatched. The CDR3 loop is CASSYSDRGRSAEAFF. CDR3 nucleotide sequence: TGTGCCAGCAGTTACTCGGACAGGGGGAGATCGGCTGAAGCTTTCTTT.

This clonotype occurred a few times. The gene calls are TRBV6-5 and TRBJ1-1; 7 bases agree with TRBD1. V lost 6 bases and J lost 4; bases outside the gene matches: 8. Germline V gene data show CDR1 as MNHEY and CDR2 as SVGAGI. The CDR3 loop spans 14 amino acids. The CDR3: CASSPGGSGTEAFF. For the CDR3, the DNA is TGTGCCAGCAGCCCAGGGGGGTCGGGCACTGAAGCTTTCTTT.

This clonotype was detected many times. The V and J genes are TRBV7-2 and TRBJ2-2; maybe TRBD1 (7 bases). Per germline, CDR1 SGHTA and CDR2 FQGNSA. This CDR3 region has 16 residues. With 5 bases removed from V and 7 bases from J, the gap between germline ends came to 20 bases. The CDR3 DNA follows: TGTGCCAGCAGCCTCGGGGACAGCTTCGGGGGCGGGGAGCTGTTTTTT. Translated, it gives CASSLGDSFGGGELFF.

This clonotype was seen repeatedly, ten times or more. The chain carries TRBV7-9 and TRBJ1-5; 8 nucleotides line up with TRBD1. CDR3 length: 17 amino acids. Trimming at V came to 1 base and at J to 1 base, leaving 6 bases not matched to a gene. Germline V CDR1 and CDR2: SEHNR, FQNEAQ (reference sequence). This CDR3 is CASSLGTGIFSNQPQHF. DNA for the CDR3: TGTGCCAGCAGCTTAGGGACAGGGATTTTCAGCAATCAGCCCCAGCATTTT. The full variable domain, completed using reference TRBV7-9 and TRBJ1-5, is DTGVSQNPRHKITKRGQNVTFRCDPISEHNRLYWYRQTLGQGPEFLTYFQNEAQLEKSRLLSDRFSAERPKGSFSTLEIQRTEQGDSAMYLCASSLGTGIFSNQPQHFGDGTRLSIL.

The rearrangement uses TRBV19 and TRBJ2-7; D perhaps matches TRBD1 (5 bases). Germline V lookup: CDR1 LNHDA, CDR2 SQIVND (reference sequence). The CDR3 consists of 15 residues. Trimming shortened V by 6 bases and J by 4 bases, and 19 bases separated the two germline ends. CDR3 in amino acids: CASSTRPDTSYEQYF. The CDR3 DNA is TGTGCCAGTAGCACCCGACCGGACACAAGTTACGAGCAGTACTTC. The variable domain in full, completed from reference TRBV19 and TRBJ2-7, reads DGGITQSPKYLFRKEGQNVTLSCEQNLNHDAMYWYRQDPGQGLRLIYYSQIVNDFQKGDIAEGYSVSREKKESFPLTVTSAQKNPTAFYLCASSTRPDTSYEQYFGPGTRLTVT.

By sample share, this clonotype is medium-sized. The chain has TRBV19 and TRBJ2-6, with D possibly being TRBD1 (5 bases). Trimming pared 7 bases from V and 0 bases from J, leaving 13 bases between. Germline lookup yields CDR1 LNHDA and CDR2 SQIVND (reference sequence). This CDR3 is 16 amino acids long. CDR3 amino acids: CASTTDHDSGANVLTF. The CDR3 DNA sequence: TGTGCCAGTACGACAGACCACGACTCTGGGGCCAACGTCCTGACTTTC.

This clonotype was counted a few times. Here the CDR3 reads CASSLALGQGYEQYF. CDR3 sequence (DNA): TGTGCCAGCAGCTTGGCCCTGGGACAGGGCTACGAGCAGTACTTC. J is TRBJ2-7 and V is TRBV5-6; 9 nucleotides match TRBD1. V lost 0 bases, J lost 3 bases, and 4 bases stayed unmatched. The CDR3 contains 15 residues. Looked up from germline, CDR1 is SGHDT and CDR2 is YYEEEE.

This clonotype appeared many times. The chain has TRBV28 and TRBJ1-1; no firm D call. V was trimmed by 8 bases and J by 11 bases, leaving 15 bases between them. Germline CDR1 MDHEN, CDR2 SYDVKM. The CDR3 contains 11 residues. CDR3 protein: CASRGSLDAFF. CDR3 coding DNA: TGTGCCAGCCGCGGGAGCCTTGATGCTTTCTTT.

The chain recombines TRBV6-1 with TRBJ2-7; D gene uncertain. The CDR3 spans 16 residues. Per the germline V gene, CDR1 is MNHNS and CDR2 is SASEGT. V was shortened by 2 bases and J by 3 bases, with 17 bases between the two germline ends. The CDR3 is CASSEPDGRRDYEQYF. DNA for the CDR3: TGTGCCAGCAGTGAACCGGACGGGCGTAGAGACTACGAGCAGTACTTC.

This clonotype was seen a handful of times. This chain connects TRBV29-1 to TRBJ1-2; D unclear. Germline-derived CDR1 and CDR2 are SQVTM and ANQGSEA. The V end lost 5 bases, the J end lost 0 bases, and 4 bases lay between the germline ends. This CDR3 is 11 amino acids long. CDR3 region: CSVRTNYGYTF. The CDR3 region has the DNA TGCAGCGTTCGGACTAACTATGGCTACACCTTC.

This clonotype has just a few counts. This chain links TRBV25-1 with TRBJ2-1; 8 nucleotides line up with TRBD2. Looked up from germline, CDR1 is MGHDK and CDR2 is SYGVNS. The length of the CDR3 is 14 residues. Trimming at V came to 5 bases and at J to 8 bases, leaving 8 bases not matched to a gene. CDR3 protein: CASSREGLLDEQFF. The CDR3 coding sequence is TGTGCCAGCAGTCGGGAGGGCCTGTTGGATGAGCAGTTCTTC.

The chain joins TRBV5-1 to TRBJ2-3, with D unresolved. The CDR3 has 14 amino acids. V was clipped by 4 bases and J by 1 base, with 10 bases between them. From germline, CDR1 is SGHRS and CDR2 YFSETQ. The CDR3 nucleotides read TGCGCCAGCAGCCCCGAAGCTGGCACAGATACGCAGTATTTT. Protein product: CASSPEAGTDTQYF.

The chain uses TRBV12-3 or TRBV12-4 and TRBJ2-7; 10 bases are shared with TRBD1. J lost 5 bases, V lost 5 bases, and 9 bases had no gene match. The CDR3 has 15 amino acids. The CDR3: CASSERQGALNEQYF. The CDR3 bases are TGTGCCAGCAGTGAAAGACAGGGGGCCCTCAACGAGCAGTACTTC.

The chain combines TRBV24-1 with TRBJ1-5; TRBD1 matches at 7 bases. Germline CDR1 and CDR2: KGHDR and SFDVKD. The CDR3 spans 17 residues. The CDR3 loop is CGASDTGQEGGNQPQHF. The CDR3 nucleotides are TGTGGGGCCAGTGATACCGGACAGGAAGGAGGCAATCAGCCCCAGCATTTT.

By share, this clonotype counts as medium-sized. CDR3 sequence (DNA): TGTGCCAGCAGTTACCTGGACAGGGCGAACATCTATGGCTACACCTTC. Its protein is CASSYLDRANIYGYTF. J is TRBJ1-2 and V is TRBV6-5; the match to TRBD1 covers 8 bases. Germline V gene sequence: CDR1 MNHEY, CDR2 SVGAGI. CDR3 length: 16 amino acids. V gave up 2 bases and J gave up 4 bases; unmatched junction bases: 9.

This clonotype was recorded a few times. The chain employs TRBV27 and TRBJ2-5; D possibly corresponds to TRBD2 (6 bases). Trimming removed 2 bases from V and 2 bases from J, with 12 bases in between. The CDR3 runs 15 residues. Germline V gene sequence: CDR1 MNHEY, CDR2 SMNVEV (reference sequence). This CDR3 is CASSLVRGRQETQYF. The CDR3, as DNA: TGTGCCAGCAGTTTAGTGCGGGGAAGGCAAGAGACCCAGTACTTC.

This clonotype was observed at least ten times. This rearrangement joins TRBV21-1 to TRBJ2-7; TRBD1 is taken as the D call from the table, unchecked against the DNA. TRBV21-1 counts as a pseudogene. CDR3 length: 17 residues. CDR3 nucleotides: TGTGCCAGCAGCAAAGCCACCAGCTTGAGACAGACCTACGAGCAGTACTTC. Its protein is CASSKATSLRQTYEQYF.

There are a few counts of this clonotype. The CDR3 spells CSAAPGLVPNNEQFF. The CDR3 region has the DNA TGCAGTGCCGCCCCGGGACTCGTTCCTAACAATGAGCAGTTCTTC. V usage is TRBV20-1 and J usage is TRBJ2-1, with D maybe TRBD2 (6 bases). In germline, CDR1 is DFQATT, CDR2 SNEGSKA (reference sequence). The V end lost 6 bases, the J end lost 5 bases, and 20 bases lay between the germline ends. This CDR3 is 15 amino acids long.

This clonotype appeared a few times. This rearrangement joins TRBV7-9 to TRBJ1-1; unclear D gene. V was trimmed by 4 bases and J by 2 bases, leaving 8 bases between them. This CDR3 spans 13 amino acids. From germline, CDR1 is SEHNR and CDR2 FQNEAQ (reference sequence). Written as DNA, the CDR3 is TGTGCCAGCAGCTCCAGAACCAACACTGAAGCTTTCTTT. Amino acids: CASSSRTNTEAFF.

The chain couples TRBV7-2 to TRBJ2-2; D is possibly TRBD1 (5 bases). This CDR3 has 16 amino acids. Trimming stripped 2 bases from V and 3 bases from J, with 13 bases between. Germline loops: CDR1 SGHTA, CDR2 FQGNSA. CDR3 in amino acids: CASSLTAFRDTGELFF. The CDR3 DNA is TGTGCCAGCAGCTTAACGGCTTTCAGGGACACCGGGGAGCTGTTTTTT.

This clonotype was counted only a few times. V usage is TRBV20-1 and J usage is TRBJ2-3; 9 bases agree with TRBD2. Germline V lookup: CDR1 DFQATT, CDR2 SNEGSKA (reference sequence). V was clipped by 6 bases and J by 2 bases; unmatched bases: 6. This CDR3 spans 14 amino acids. CDR3 sequence: CSAETSGYTDTQYF. The CDR3 region has the DNA TGCAGTGCAGAGACTAGCGGATACACAGATACGCAGTATTTT.

This clonotype was seen only a few times. The chain employs TRBV7-2 and TRBJ1-2; D is unresolved. Germline lookup yields CDR1 SGHTA and CDR2 FQGNSA. V lost 0 bases and J 1 base, leaving 3 bases between the germline ends. This CDR3 region has 13 residues. The CDR3 reads CASSLADNYGYTF. The DNA of the CDR3 is TGTGCCAGCAGCTTAGCCGATAACTATGGCTACACCTTC.